This T cell receptor beta chain was recorded in a study of OX40 agonist ivuxolimab in advanced cancers. Describing the broader study: The costimulatory receptor OX40 (CD134) was targeted by ivuxolimab, a fully human IgG2 agonistic monoclonal antibody. Intravenous ivuxolimab was administered to patients every 2 weeks at six dose levels: 0.01, 0.1, 0.3, 1.5, 3 and 10 mg/kg. Of the roughly 54 patients in dose escalation, 19 had hepatocellular carcinoma, some 15 had melanoma, 9 had renal cell carcinoma and 9 had head and neck cancer. A male proportion of roughly 85% and a mean age of around 60 years, ranging from 23 to 79, were recorded for the dose-escalation cohort. Patients were allowed to have had prior anti-PD-1, anti-PD-L1 or anti-CTLA-4 therapy, and less than 45% of the dose-escalation patients had previously received checkpoint inhibitors. Partial responses occurred in three dose-escalation patients: two with cutaneous melanoma and one with hepatocellular carcinoma. The point of sequencing TCRbeta in the periphery was to test whether ivuxolimab changed TCR sequence diversity and drove clonal T-cell expansion. The paper covers the monotherapy dose-escalation part of the phase I ivuxolimab trial, which included N of about 50 patients.

Patients with a history of autoimmune disease or receiving systemic immunosuppression were excluded from the trial. Peripheral blood for TCR sequencing was collected from all dose cohorts at baseline, on cycle 4 day 1, and on cycle 7 day 1. Samples came from an open-label, multicenter, first-in-human phase I dose-escalation trial of ivuxolimab. Adults with locally advanced or metastatic melanoma, renal cell carcinoma, hepatocellular carcinoma or head and neck squamous cell carcinoma were enrolled in the trial. Before TCR sequencing, CD4+ T cells and CD8+ T cells from peripheral blood were sorted into separate populations. Genomic DNA was isolated from the sorted cells so that the TCRbeta CDR3 region could be sequenced. The immunoSEQ Assay was used to sequence the TCRbeta CDR3 regions. Entries here come from immuneACCESS through TCRdb and include only in-frame sequences with V and J called. Some clones fail to appear in such tables; in the studies checked, an unresolved V gene covers under half of the shortfall, and the cause of the remainder is unknown. Present in this sample are 70,000 to 75,000 clones, roughly 78% of which were seen just once. Of the sample, around 5.1% is held by the ten largest clones.

Remarks on this clone: No cognate antigen has been identified for it. No base qualities exist here, and no much larger clone lies one base off it.

What the authors observed across the whole study: Antigen specificity was not determined for the clonally expanded peripheral T cells. In the 0.1-3.0 mg/kg groups, partial responders were among the patients with the lowest normalized peripheral clonal expansion, particularly in CD8+ T cells. After ivuxolimab, expanded clones were on average more numerous among CD8+ T cells than among CD4+ T cells. Low levels of normalized T-cell clonal expansion were also shown by some nonresponding patients. Clonal expansion of both CD4+ and CD8+ blood T cells was observed from baseline to week 6 at doses 0.1 to 3.0 mg/kg.

Trimming at the junction amounts to 2 bases on V and 8 bases on J, and the germline ends lie 9 bases apart. As encoded in the germline V gene, CDR1 is SGHTA while CDR2 is FQGNSA. The CDR3 runs 13 residues from the cysteine to the phenylalanine. Only the CDR3 region is kept as DNA, spanning 39 bases read in frame from base 1. The chain joins TRBV7-2 to TRBJ2-2, with TRBD1 tentatively as D gene (6 bases match). This material consisted of CD4+ or CD8+ T cells sorted from blood, taken in a trial of the OX40 agonist ivuxolimab. This clonotype was obtained from an adult with an advanced solid tumor such as melanoma, head and neck, liver or kidney cancer. The CDR3 protein: CASSLTGIGELFF. The nucleotides read TGTGCCAGCAGCTTAACAGGGATAGGGGAGCTGTTTTTT.